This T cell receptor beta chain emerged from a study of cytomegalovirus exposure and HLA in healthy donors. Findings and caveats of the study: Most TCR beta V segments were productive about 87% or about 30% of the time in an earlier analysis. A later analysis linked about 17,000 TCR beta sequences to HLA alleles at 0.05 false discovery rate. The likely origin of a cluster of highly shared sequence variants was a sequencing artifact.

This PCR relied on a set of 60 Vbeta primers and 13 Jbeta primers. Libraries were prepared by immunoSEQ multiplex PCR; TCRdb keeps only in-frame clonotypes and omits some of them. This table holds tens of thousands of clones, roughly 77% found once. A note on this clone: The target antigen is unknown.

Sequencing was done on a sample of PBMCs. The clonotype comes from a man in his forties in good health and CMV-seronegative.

This chain's CDR3 is CASRRGTGNYGYTF. In DNA form, the CDR3 reads TGTGCCAGCAGACGCGGGACAGGGAACTATGGCTACACCTTC. The chain has TRBV6-5 and TRBJ1-2, with 9 positions matching TRBD1. The germline gives CDR1 MNHEY, CDR2 SVGAGI. The CDR3 is 14 amino acids. V lost 6 bases to trimming and J lost 2 bases; unmatched junction nucleotides: 4.